A single sample gave rise to the 32 T cell receptor beta chains below, sequenced in a study of technical replicates of blood from a few donors. TCRdb's table, derived via immunoSEQ multiplex PCR, lists solely in-frame clones and lacks some. The sample contains tens of thousands of clones, around 97% of which appear only once. Sequencing input: T cells isolated from PBMCs. The receptor set was obtained from a human donor in good health.

The V call is TRBV9, the J call TRBJ2-1; 11 nucleotides agree with TRBD2. The CDR3 totals 15 residues. With V trimmed by 1 base and J by 6 bases, 3 bases remained unmatched. The germline V gene encodes CDR1 SGDLS and CDR2 YYNGEE. The CDR3 here is CASSVTSGRSNEQFF. The CDR3 region has the DNA TGTGCCAGCAGCGTAACTAGCGGGAGATCCAATGAGCAGTTCTTC.

The chain links TRBV2 to TRBJ2-1; D is perhaps TRBD2 (5 bases). The germline CDR1 and CDR2 sequences are SNHLY and FYNNEI. The CDR3 loop spans 15 amino acids. Trimming took off 5 bases at V and 5 bases at J, with 16 bases between the two ends. For the CDR3, the DNA is TGTGCCAGCAGTCCCCATTCCAGGCGGGACAATGAGCAGTTCTTC. Translating it yields CASSPHSRRDNEQFF.

Written as DNA, the CDR3 is TGCGCCAGCAGCCAAGCAGGACAGGGAAAAAACATTCAGTACTTC. Its translation: CASSQAGQGKNIQYF. The J gene is TRBJ2-4, the V gene TRBV4-1; 8 bases are a match to TRBD1. CDR1 MGHRA and CDR2 YSYEKL come from the germline V gene. V shed 1 base and J 4 bases; nucleotides not matched to a gene: 3. This CDR3 is built from 15 residues.

The chain recombines TRBV30 with TRBJ2-5, with 8 positions matching TRBD2. J lost 7 bases, V lost 2 bases, and 9 bases had no gene match. The CDR3 contains 14 residues. Germline V gene lookup returns CDR1 GTSNPN and CDR2 SVGIG (reference sequence). CDR3 sequence: CAWSSGGLGGTQYF. CDR3 DNA sequence: TGTGCCTGGAGTAGCGGGGGCTTAGGTGGGACCCAGTACTTC.

This clone appeared a single time. V and J are TRBV4-2 and TRBJ1-4, with D tentatively TRBD1 (6 bases). CDR1 and CDR2 (germline): LGHNA, YNFKEQ. V lost 3 bases, J lost 0 bases, and 8 bases lay in between. The CDR3 covers 15 residues. DNA for the CDR3: TGTGCCAGCAGCCAGACAGGAGCAACTAATGAAAAACTGTTTTTT. Translated, it gives CASSQTGATNEKLFF.

V is TRBV7-9 and J is TRBJ1-1; D uncertain. Per the germline V gene, CDR1 is SEHNR and CDR2 is FQNEAQ (reference sequence). The length of the CDR3 is 15 residues. Trimming removed 5 bases from V and 5 bases from J, with 18 bases in between. CDR3 sequence: CASSHRTNSGTEAFF. CDR3 coding DNA: TGTGCCAGCAGCCATCGCACAAATTCGGGGACTGAAGCTTTCTTT.

This chain connects TRBV6-5 to TRBJ2-7; TRBD1 agrees at 8 bases. Germline assignment: CDR1 MNHEY and CDR2 SVGAGI. The length of the CDR3 is 14 residues. Trimming took 7 bases from V and 0 from J; bases not matched to a gene: 5. The CDR3 sequence: CASTGTGPSYEQYF. Written as DNA, the CDR3 is TGTGCCAGCACCGGGACAGGACCCTCCTACGAGCAGTACTTC.

V and J are TRBV30 and TRBJ1-6; D gene unclear. Germline loops: CDR1 GTSNPN, CDR2 SVGIG (reference sequence). The CDR3 spans 15 residues. Trimming took 1 base from V and 2 from J, leaving 9 bases between them. The CDR3 loop is CAWSGRETYNSPLHF. In DNA form, the CDR3 reads TGTGCCTGGAGTGGTCGCGAAACCTATAATTCACCCCTCCACTTT.

The chain joins TRBV2 to TRBJ2-5; TRBD2 aligns across 9 bases. Germline V gives CDR1 SNHLY, CDR2 FYNNEI. The CDR3 contains 14 residues. The trim removed 5 bases at V and 1 base at J, leaving 2 bases unmatched. Here the CDR3 reads CASSPTSGQETQYF. CDR3 bases: TGTGCCAGCAGTCCGACTAGCGGCCAAGAGACCCAGTACTTC.

This rearrangement joins TRBV18 to TRBJ2-7, with TRBD2 matching 10 bases. The CDR3 loop spans 14 amino acids. Germline V lookup: CDR1 KGHSH, CDR2 LQKENI. The V segment lost 5 bases and the J segment 4 bases; nucleotides outside the gene matches: 5. The CDR3 region is CASSRTSGLYEQYF. The DNA for the CDR3 is TGTGCCAGCTCAAGGACTAGCGGACTTTACGAGCAGTACTTC.

In this sample, this clone turned up once. The V call is TRBV10-3, the J call TRBJ2-7, with D perhaps TRBD2 (6 bases). V was trimmed by 9 bases and J by 2 bases, leaving 11 bases between them. Germline lookup yields CDR1 ENHRY and CDR2 SYGVKD. The CDR3 is 12 residues long. The CDR3 DNA is TGTGCCATTGGGACTGAAACCTACGAGCAGTACTTC. Translated: CAIGTETYEQYF.

Concerning this clone itself: The sample has other DNA sequences that encode this CDR3 too. This sequence joins TRBV6-5 and TRBJ2-7; D is undetermined. CDR1 is MNHEY and CDR2 is SVGAGI in the germline V gene. V was cut by 6 bases and J by 0 bases, with 6 bases left in between. The CDR3 loop spans 12 amino acids. The CDR3 DNA follows: TGTGCCAGCAGGAGGAGCTCCTACGAGCAGTACTTC. Protein: CASRRSSYEQYF.

The gene calls are TRBV29-1 and TRBJ2-5, with a weak D call TRBD1 (6 bases). Trimming stripped 6 bases from V and 5 bases from J, with 22 bases between. This CDR3 has 15 amino acids. Germline CDR1 SQVTM, CDR2 ANQGSEA. The CDR3 bases are TGCAGCGTCGCAACTATGCGGACAGCGGTGGAGACCCAGTACTTC. Translating gives CSVATMRTAVETQYF.

The chain combines TRBV19 with TRBJ1-1; the D gene is possibly TRBD1 (5 bases). Germline lookup yields CDR1 LNHDA and CDR2 SQIVND (reference sequence). This CDR3 contains 13 residues. The germline V and J ends were trimmed by 9 bases and 4 bases, with 15 bases remaining between them. In nucleotides, the CDR3 is TGTGCCAGCGGAGACAGCCCGGGCACTGAAGCTTTCTTT. Translated, it gives CASGDSPGTEAFF.

The table lists this clone with a count of one. The J gene is TRBJ1-5, the V gene TRBV10-1, with D perhaps TRBD1 (6 bases). The V gene's germline CDR1 is WNHNN and CDR2 SYGVQD (reference sequence). This CDR3 region has 15 residues. The V end lost 2 bases, the J end lost 5 bases, and 13 bases lay between the germline ends. CDR3 nucleotide sequence: TGCGCCAGCAGTGAGAGGGGTAAGGGGGATCAGCCCCAGCATTTT. Translated: CASSERGKGDQPQHF.

The chain recombines TRBV6-6 with TRBJ2-1, with TRBD2 identical over 7 bases. CDR3 length: 14 amino acids. Germline CDR1 reads MNHNY; CDR2 reads SVGAGI (reference sequence). J lost 7 bases, V lost 5 bases, and 8 bases had no gene match. The CDR3 protein is CASSTPRLANEQFF. Here the CDR3 DNA reads TGTGCCAGCAGTACCCCACGACTAGCTAATGAGCAGTTCTTC.

The V gene is TRBV4-2, the J gene TRBJ2-7; a weak D match, TRBD1 (5 bases). The CDR3 sequence is 15 residues long. Germline CDR1 reads LGHNA; CDR2 reads YNFKEQ. V lost 0 bases and J 5 bases, leaving 14 bases between the germline ends. The CDR3 loop reads CASSQEDRQPHEQYF. The CDR3 bases are TGTGCCAGCAGCCAAGAGGATAGACAGCCCCACGAGCAGTACTTC.

This chain joins TRBV7-3 and TRBJ2-5; 7 bases line up with TRBD1. Losses at the gene ends were 5 bases for V and 2 bases for J; bases not matched to a gene: 5. CDR1 and CDR2 from the germline V gene are SGHTA and FQGTGA. CDR3 length: 14 residues. For the CDR3, the DNA is TGTGCCAGCAGCCTGGGGACAGCTCAAGAGACCCAGTACTTC. Its translation: CASSLGTAQETQYF. The full variable domain, rest sourced from reference TRBV7-3 and TRBJ2-5, is GAGVSQTPSNKVTEKGKYVELRCDPISGHTALYWYRQSLGQGPEFLIYFQGTGAADDSGLPNDRFFAVRPEGSVSTLKIQRTERGDSAVYLCASSLGTAQETQYFGPGTRLLVL.

V usage is TRBV19 and J usage is TRBJ1-5, with TRBD1 as a possible D gene (5 bases). CDR3 size: 16 residues. Between the trimmed V and J ends, which lost 7 bases and 2 bases, there was a span of 18 bases. Germline assignment: CDR1 LNHDA and CDR2 SQIVND (reference sequence). Written as DNA, the CDR3 is TGTGCCAGTACTCTGGGGGGAATCTATGGCAATCAGCCCCAGCATTTT. Translating it yields CASTLGGIYGNQPQHF.

CDR3: CASSQFSSGSSYEQYF. The CDR3, as DNA: TGCGCCAGCAGCCAATTCAGTAGCGGGAGCTCCTACGAGCAGTACTTC. The V and J genes are TRBV4-1 and TRBJ2-7; the match to TRBD2 covers 9 bases. V gave up 2 bases and J gave up 0 bases; unmatched junction bases: 5. The CDR3 has 16 residues. Germline assignment: CDR1 MGHRA and CDR2 YSYEKL.

This chain uses TRBV9 with TRBJ1-3; TRBD1 might be the D (6 bases). V was pared by 4 bases and J by 11 bases, with 16 bases between. The CDR3 sequence is 13 residues long. CDR1 is SGDLS, CDR2 YYNGEE, per germline. This CDR3 is CASSPRSGEAIYF. The CDR3 coding sequence is TGTGCCAGCAGCCCGCGTTCAGGGGAAGCCATATATTTT.

The rearrangement uses TRBV9 and TRBJ2-3, with TRBD2 identical over 9 bases. The CDR3 sequence is 20 residues long. V lost 0 bases, J lost 5 bases, and 19 bases stayed unmatched. The germline V gene has CDR1 SGDLS and CDR2 YYNGEE. CDR3 sequence (DNA): TGTGCCAGCAGCGTAGGCCCCAACCCCCTAGCGGGAAGGAAAGAAGATACGCAGTATTTT. Protein sequence: CASSVGPNPLAGRKEDTQYF.

This chain uses TRBV7-9 with TRBJ2-7, with TRBD1 matching over 12 bases. CDR3 size: 15 residues. CDR1 and CDR2 (germline): SEHNR, FQNEAQ (reference sequence). After removal of 2 bases from V and 3 bases from J, the junction contained 2 bases not matched to a gene. CDR3 region: CASSLRDRGHYEQYF. DNA of the CDR3: TGTGCCAGCAGCTTAAGGGACAGGGGGCACTACGAGCAGTACTTC.

The genes are TRBV10-3 and TRBJ2-5; TRBD2 matches at 15 bases. There are 18 residues in the CDR3. The V gene end was trimmed by 4 bases and the J gene end by 3 bases; junction bases not matched to a gene: 9. Germline V lookup: CDR1 ENHRY, CDR2 SYGVKD. This CDR3 reads CAISAPPGLAGGEETQYF. The CDR3 nucleotides are TGTGCCATCAGTGCCCCTCCGGGACTAGCGGGAGGCGAAGAGACCCAGTACTTC.

This clone has only one observation. The rearrangement joins TRBV5-1 to TRBJ2-7; weak D call: TRBD1 (6 bases). CDR1 and CDR2 from the germline V gene are SGHRS and YFSETQ. Deletions cut 2 bases from V and 2 bases from J, with 14 bases between. The CDR3 contains 15 residues. CDR3 bases: TGCGCCAGCAGCTTTACCTGGGACATACCCTACGAGCAGTACTTC. It is translated as CASSFTWDIPYEQYF.

This sequence joins TRBV5-6 and TRBJ1-2; 10 nucleotides align to TRBD1. Germline V CDR1 and CDR2: SGHDT, YYEEEE. After removal of 4 bases from V and 5 bases from J, the junction contained 14 bases not matched to a gene. The CDR3 is 17 residues long. CDR3 nucleotides: TGTGCCAGCAGCACTCGACAGGGGGCCGTTTTAGTTTATGGCTACACCTTC. This sequence encodes CASSTRQGAVLVYGYTF.

The chain links TRBV5-8 to TRBJ2-5, with 11 bases matching TRBD1. The CDR3 extends over 16 amino acids. V gave up 2 bases and J gave up 4 bases; unmatched junction bases: 7. Germline CDR1 SGHTS, CDR2 YDEGEE. In nucleotides, the CDR3 is TGTGCCAGCAGCTTTGGACAGGGGGCCGGAATAGAGACCCAGTACTTC. Amino acid sequence: CASSFGQGAGIETQYF.

The CDR3 loop is CASRVTGGEANVLTF. The CDR3 DNA reads as TGTGCCAGCAGGGTGACAGGGGGGGAGGCCAACGTCCTGACTTTC. The chain uses TRBV2 and TRBJ2-6, with 9 positions matching TRBD1. V shed 6 bases and J 6 bases; nucleotides not matched to a gene: 6. The CDR3 spans 15 residues. The V gene's germline CDR1 is SNHLY and CDR2 FYNNEI.

The rearrangement joins TRBV5-6 to TRBJ2-1; TRBD2 agrees at 7 bases. The CDR3 totals 15 residues. Germline CDR1 is SGHDT and CDR2 is YYEEEE. After removal of 7 bases from V and 4 bases from J, the junction contained 11 bases not matched to a gene. CDR3 protein: CASHKWGGRYNEQFF. CDR3 in DNA: TGTGCCAGCCATAAATGGGGAGGGCGGTACAATGAGCAGTTCTTC. The whole variable domain, remainder taken from reference TRBV5-6 and TRBJ2-1, is DAGVTQSPTHLIKTRGQQVTLRCSPKSGHDTVSWYQQALGQGPQFIFQYYEEEERQRGNFPDRFSGHQFPNYSSELNVNALLLGDSALYLCASHKWGGRYNEQFFGPGTRLTVL.

The rearrangement links TRBV6-1 to TRBJ2-4; 8 positions match TRBD1. This CDR3 has 15 residues. Germline trimming cut 5 bases from V and 2 bases from J; bases unmatched to any gene: 5. The germline V gene has CDR1 MNHNS and CDR2 SASEGT. The CDR3, as DNA: TGTGCCAGCAGTACCACAGGGGGGACCAAAAACATTCAGTACTTC. This sequence encodes CASSTTGGTKNIQYF.

The V and J genes are TRBV4-1 and TRBJ1-3; D remains unclear. V was shortened by 0 bases and J by 2 bases, with 14 bases between the two germline ends. Germline CDR1 is MGHRA and CDR2 is YSYEKL. This CDR3 is built from 17 residues. The CDR3 is CASSQEWRTGTGNTIYF. The CDR3, as DNA: TGCGCCAGCAGCCAAGAATGGAGGACCGGCACTGGAAACACCATATATTTT.

The chain is built from TRBV30 and TRBJ2-3, with 7 bases matching TRBD1. Germline V gene data show CDR1 as GTSNPN and CDR2 as SVGIG (reference sequence). The CDR3 has 14 residues. The V and J ends lost 4 bases and 0 bases, in that order; junction bases with no gene match: 4. The CDR3 loop reads CAWKQGPSTDTQYF. The CDR3 nucleotides read TGTGCCTGGAAACAGGGGCCTAGCACAGATACGCAGTATTTT.